These T cell receptor beta chains were read from a single sample in a study of blood T cell repertoires in COVID-19. Generated by immunoSEQ multiplex PCR, the TCRdb table keeps only in-frame clones and is missing some. The table lists roughly 160,000 clones, less than 90% of them singletons. The sample consisted of peripheral blood. The origin of the receptors is a man between 60 and 70 years old with acute or convalescent COVID-19. Each CDR3 is given with its conserved first and last residue. Each record gives: V gene, CDR3 protein.

v_gene: TRBV3-1/TRBV3-2
CDR3aa: CASSLGQGGQPQHF

v_gene: TRBV19
CDR3aa: CASSIRSMGHGPTGELFF

v_gene: TRBV5-4
CDR3aa: CASSLGRVVNTEAFF

v_gene: TRBV5-1
CDR3aa: CASSPGTSLVTQYF

v_gene: TRBV7-9
CDR3aa: CASSLLGADYYGYTF

v_gene: TRBV19
CDR3aa: CASSALTTGHSPLHF

v_gene: TRBV2
CDR3aa: CASSYSMNTEAFF

v_gene: TRBV10-1
CDR3aa: CASSERQGRSYEQYF

v_gene: TRBV5-1
CDR3aa: CASSSGLPNTEAFF

v_gene: TRBV7-8
CDR3aa: CASSSRTGGGYTF

v_gene: TRBV9
CDR3aa: CASSPRAGNTEAFF

v_gene: TRBV6-6
CDR3aa: CASSPGTSSYNEQFF

v_gene: TRBV11-3
CDR3aa: CASSSDREDTDTQYF

v_gene: TRBV6-5
CDR3aa: CASRPDRVRTEAFF

v_gene: TRBV27
CDR3aa: CASSNTGGPQHF

v_gene: TRBV7-6
CDR3aa: CASSALRQGTGDEQFF

v_gene: TRBV19
CDR3aa: CASSIAGGLGNQPQHF